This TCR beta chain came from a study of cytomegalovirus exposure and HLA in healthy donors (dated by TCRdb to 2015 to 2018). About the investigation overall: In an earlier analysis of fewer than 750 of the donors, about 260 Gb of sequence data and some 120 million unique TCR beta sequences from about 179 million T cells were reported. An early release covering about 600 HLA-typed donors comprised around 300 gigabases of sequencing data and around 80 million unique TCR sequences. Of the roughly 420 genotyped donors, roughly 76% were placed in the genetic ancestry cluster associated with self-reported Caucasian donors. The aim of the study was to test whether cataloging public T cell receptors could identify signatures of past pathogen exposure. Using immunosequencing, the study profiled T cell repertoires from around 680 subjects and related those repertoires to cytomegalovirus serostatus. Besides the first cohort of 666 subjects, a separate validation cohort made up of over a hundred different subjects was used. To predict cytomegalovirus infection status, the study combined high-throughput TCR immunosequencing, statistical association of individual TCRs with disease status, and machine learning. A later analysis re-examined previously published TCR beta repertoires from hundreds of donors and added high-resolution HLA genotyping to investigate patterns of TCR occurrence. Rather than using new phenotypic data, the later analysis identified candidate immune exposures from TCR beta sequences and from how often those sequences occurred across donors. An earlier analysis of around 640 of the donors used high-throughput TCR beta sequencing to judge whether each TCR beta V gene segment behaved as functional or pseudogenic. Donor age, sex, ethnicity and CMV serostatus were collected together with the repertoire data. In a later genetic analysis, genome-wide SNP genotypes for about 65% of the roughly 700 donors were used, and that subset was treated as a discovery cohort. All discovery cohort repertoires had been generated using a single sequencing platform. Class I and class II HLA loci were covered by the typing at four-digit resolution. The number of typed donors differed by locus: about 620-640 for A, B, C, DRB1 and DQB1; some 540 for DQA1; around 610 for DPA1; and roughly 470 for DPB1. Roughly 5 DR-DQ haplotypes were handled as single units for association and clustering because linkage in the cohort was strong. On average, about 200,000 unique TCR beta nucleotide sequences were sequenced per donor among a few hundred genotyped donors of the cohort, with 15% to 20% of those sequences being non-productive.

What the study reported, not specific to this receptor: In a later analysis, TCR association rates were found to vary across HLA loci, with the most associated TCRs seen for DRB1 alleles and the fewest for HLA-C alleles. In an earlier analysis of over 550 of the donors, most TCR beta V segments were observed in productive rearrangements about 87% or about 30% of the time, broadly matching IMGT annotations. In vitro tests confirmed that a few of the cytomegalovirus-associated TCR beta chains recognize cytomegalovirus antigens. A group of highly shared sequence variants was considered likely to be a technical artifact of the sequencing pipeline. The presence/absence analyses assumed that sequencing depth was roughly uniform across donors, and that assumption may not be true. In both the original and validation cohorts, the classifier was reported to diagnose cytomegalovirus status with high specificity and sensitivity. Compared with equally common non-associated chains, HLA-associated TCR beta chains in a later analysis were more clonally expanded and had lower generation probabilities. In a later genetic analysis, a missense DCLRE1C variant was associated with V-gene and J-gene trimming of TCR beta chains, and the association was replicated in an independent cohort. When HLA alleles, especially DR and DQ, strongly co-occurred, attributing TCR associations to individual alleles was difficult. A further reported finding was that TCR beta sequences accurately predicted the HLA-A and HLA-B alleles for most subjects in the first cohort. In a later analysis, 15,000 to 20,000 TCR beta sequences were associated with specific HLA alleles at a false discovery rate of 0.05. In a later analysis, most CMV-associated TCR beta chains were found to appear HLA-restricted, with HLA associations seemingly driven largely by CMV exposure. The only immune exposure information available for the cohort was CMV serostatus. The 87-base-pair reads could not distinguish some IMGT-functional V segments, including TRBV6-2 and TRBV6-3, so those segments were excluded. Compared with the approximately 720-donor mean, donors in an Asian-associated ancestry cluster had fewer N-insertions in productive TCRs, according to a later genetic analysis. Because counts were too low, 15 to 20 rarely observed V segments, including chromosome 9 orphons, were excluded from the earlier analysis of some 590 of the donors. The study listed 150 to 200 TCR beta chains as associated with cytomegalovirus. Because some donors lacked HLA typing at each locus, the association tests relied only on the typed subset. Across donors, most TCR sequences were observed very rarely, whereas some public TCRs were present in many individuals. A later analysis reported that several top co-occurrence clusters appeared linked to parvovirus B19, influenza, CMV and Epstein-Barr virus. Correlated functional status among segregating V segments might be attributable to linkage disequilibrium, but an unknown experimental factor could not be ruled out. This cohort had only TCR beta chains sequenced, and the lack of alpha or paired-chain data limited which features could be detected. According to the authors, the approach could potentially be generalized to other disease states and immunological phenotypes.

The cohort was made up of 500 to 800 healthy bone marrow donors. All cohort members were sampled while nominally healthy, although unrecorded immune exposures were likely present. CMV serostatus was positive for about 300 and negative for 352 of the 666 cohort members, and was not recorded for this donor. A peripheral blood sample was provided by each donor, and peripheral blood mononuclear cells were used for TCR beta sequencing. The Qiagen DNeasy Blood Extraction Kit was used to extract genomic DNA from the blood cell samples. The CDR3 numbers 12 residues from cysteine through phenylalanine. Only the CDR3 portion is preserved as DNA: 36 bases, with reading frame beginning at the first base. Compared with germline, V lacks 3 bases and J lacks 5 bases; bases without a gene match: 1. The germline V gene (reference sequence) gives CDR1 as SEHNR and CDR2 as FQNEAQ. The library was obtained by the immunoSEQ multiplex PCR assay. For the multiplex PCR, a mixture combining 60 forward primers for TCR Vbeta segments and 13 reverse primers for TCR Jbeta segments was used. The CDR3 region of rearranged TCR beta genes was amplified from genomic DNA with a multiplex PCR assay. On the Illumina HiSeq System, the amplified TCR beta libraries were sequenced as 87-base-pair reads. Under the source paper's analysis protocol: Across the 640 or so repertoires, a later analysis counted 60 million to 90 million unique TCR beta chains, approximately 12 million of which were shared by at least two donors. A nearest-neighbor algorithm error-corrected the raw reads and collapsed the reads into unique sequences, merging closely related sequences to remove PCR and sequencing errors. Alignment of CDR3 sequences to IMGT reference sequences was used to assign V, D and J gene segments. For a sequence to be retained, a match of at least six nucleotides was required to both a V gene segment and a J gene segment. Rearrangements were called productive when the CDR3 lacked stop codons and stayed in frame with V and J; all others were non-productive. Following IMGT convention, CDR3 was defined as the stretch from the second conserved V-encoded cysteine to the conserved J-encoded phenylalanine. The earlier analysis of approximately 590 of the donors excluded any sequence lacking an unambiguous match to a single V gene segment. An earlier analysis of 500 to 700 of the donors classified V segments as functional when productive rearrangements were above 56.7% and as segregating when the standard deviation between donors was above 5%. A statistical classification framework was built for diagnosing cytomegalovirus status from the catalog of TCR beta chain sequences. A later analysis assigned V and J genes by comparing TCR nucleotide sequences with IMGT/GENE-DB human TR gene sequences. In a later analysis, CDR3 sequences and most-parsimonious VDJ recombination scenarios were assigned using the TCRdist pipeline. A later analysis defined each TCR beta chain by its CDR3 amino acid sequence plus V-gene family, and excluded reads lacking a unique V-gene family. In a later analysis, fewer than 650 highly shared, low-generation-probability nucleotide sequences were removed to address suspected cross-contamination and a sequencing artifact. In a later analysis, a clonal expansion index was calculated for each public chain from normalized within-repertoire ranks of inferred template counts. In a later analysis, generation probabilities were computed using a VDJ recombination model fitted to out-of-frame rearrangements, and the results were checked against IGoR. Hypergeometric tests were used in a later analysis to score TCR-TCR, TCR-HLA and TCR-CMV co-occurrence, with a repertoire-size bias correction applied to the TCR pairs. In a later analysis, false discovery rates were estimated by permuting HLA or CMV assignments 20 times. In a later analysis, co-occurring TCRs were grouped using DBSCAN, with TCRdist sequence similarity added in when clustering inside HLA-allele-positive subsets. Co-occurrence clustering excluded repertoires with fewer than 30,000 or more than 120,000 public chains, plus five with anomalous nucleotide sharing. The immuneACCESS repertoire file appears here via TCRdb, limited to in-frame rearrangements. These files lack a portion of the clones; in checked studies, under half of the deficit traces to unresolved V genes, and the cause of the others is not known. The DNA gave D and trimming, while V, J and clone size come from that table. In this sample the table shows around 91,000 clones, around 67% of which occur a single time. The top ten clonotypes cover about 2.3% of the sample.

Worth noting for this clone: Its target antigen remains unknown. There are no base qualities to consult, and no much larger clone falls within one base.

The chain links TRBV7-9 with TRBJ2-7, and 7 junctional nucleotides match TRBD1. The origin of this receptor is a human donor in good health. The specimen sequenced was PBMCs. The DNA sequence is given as TGTGCCAGCAGCTTTACAGGGGACGAGCAGTACTTC. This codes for CASSFTGDEQYF. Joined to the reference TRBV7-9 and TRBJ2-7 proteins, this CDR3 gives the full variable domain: DTGVSQNPRHKITKRGQNVTFRCDPISEHNRLYWYRQTLGQGPEFLTYFQNEAQLEKSRLLSDRFSAERPKGSFSTLEIQRTEQGDSAMYLCASSFTGDEQYFGPGTRLTVT.